Each of the 13 T cell receptor beta chains below was sequenced from the same sample in a study of early T cells in non-severe SARS-CoV-2 infection. MiXCR, run by TCRdb on the 5' RACE reads, gives a single entry per CDR3 protein. Of more than 60,000 distinct CDR3 sequences in the sample, about 10% are singletons; the top ten hold under 6.5%. The material sequenced was whole blood. These receptors all come from an adult who was a healthcare worker with PCR-confirmed SARS-CoV-2 infection or an uninfected control (not recorded which).

The V gene is TRBV30, the J gene TRBJ2-3; 8 bases are a match to TRBD1. Unmatched junction bases numbered 4, after V lost 3 bases and J lost 8 bases. The CDR3 spans 12 residues. In germline, CDR1 is GTSNPN, CDR2 SVGIG (reference sequence). The CDR3 loop reads CAWSDRGGTQYF. The CDR3 DNA sequence: TGTGCCTGGAGCGACAGGGGTGGTACGCAGTATTTT.

This clonotype has ten or more counts. The chain recombines TRBV5-6 with TRBJ1-5; D remains ambiguous. With 1 base removed from V and 4 bases from J, the gap between germline ends came to 18 bases. CDR1 and CDR2 from the germline V gene are SGHDT and YYEEEE. CDR3 length: 17 amino acids. CDR3 protein: CASSLSRVPRKNQPQHF. CDR3 nucleotide sequence: TGTGCCAGCAGCTTGTCCCGGGTTCCGAGAAAAAATCAGCCCCAGCATTTT.

The V gene is TRBV3-1, the J gene TRBJ2-1; 9 bases are a match to TRBD1. The V gene's germline CDR1 is LGHDT and CDR2 YNNKEL (reference sequence). This CDR3 spans 15 amino acids. Unmatched junction bases numbered 9, after V lost 4 bases and J lost 8 bases. The CDR3 bases are TGTGCCAGCAGCCCCCGGGACAGGGAATGGTATGAGCAGTTCTTC. Translation: CASSPRDREWYEQFF.

The chain couples TRBV25-1 to TRBJ1-2; 8 nucleotides align to TRBD1. The CDR3 spans 15 residues. The V segment lost 4 bases and the J segment 6 bases; nucleotides outside the gene matches: 10. CDR1 MGHDK and CDR2 SYGVNS come from the germline V gene. CDR3 region: CASSVSGRQGNGYTF. CDR3 coding DNA: TGTGCCAGCAGTGTCTCTGGGAGACAGGGGAATGGCTACACCTTC.

This clonotype has only a few counts. As DNA, the CDR3 is TGTGCCATCAGTGAAGGCGGGGGCCGGGGAGATACGCAGTATTTT. Encoded protein: CAISEGGGRGDTQYF. This chain joins TRBV10-3 and TRBJ2-3; possible D gene TRBD2, 7 bases. CDR1 ENHRY and CDR2 SYGVKD come from the germline V gene. This CDR3 has 15 residues. Trimming cost V 3 bases and J 5 bases, with 15 bases left between them.

This clonotype has only a few counts. The V call is TRBV10-3, the J call TRBJ1-1; a weak D match, TRBD1 (5 bases). Between the trimmed V and J ends, which lost 0 bases and 5 bases, there was a span of 7 bases. The CDR3 totals 13 residues. Germline CDR1 is ENHRY and CDR2 is SYGVKD. The chain's CDR3 is CAISESEGTEAFF. The CDR3 bases are TGTGCCATCAGTGAGTCTGAGGGGACTGAAGCTTTCTTT.

This clonotype was seen many times. This chain joins TRBV27 and TRBJ2-1; a possible D gene is TRBD1 (5 bases). The CDR3 runs 13 residues. CDR1 MNHEY and CDR2 SMNVEV come from the germline V gene (reference sequence). With 5 bases removed from V and 13 bases from J, the gap between germline ends came to 18 bases. The CDR3 sequence: CASSPSLIRAQFF. CDR3 DNA: TGTGCCAGCAGTCCCTCCCTAATCAGGGCTCAGTTCTTC.

This clonotype appeared many times. The CDR3 region is CASSLRGRAEAFF. The CDR3, as DNA: TGTGCCAGCAGCCTCAGGGGGCGAGCTGAAGCTTTCTTT. V is TRBV7-2 and J is TRBJ1-1, with TRBD1 matching over 8 bases. The CDR3 consists of 13 residues. After removal of 5 bases from V and 6 bases from J, the junction contained 5 bases not matched to a gene. Looked up from germline, CDR1 is SGHTA and CDR2 is FQGNSA.

This clonotype occurred many times. The chain is built from TRBV7-6 and TRBJ2-3; no clear D gene. Per germline, CDR1 SGHVS and CDR2 FNYEAQ. V shed 5 bases and J shed 5 bases, with 17 bases lying between them. CDR3 length: 15 residues. CDR3: CASSPIYPLGDTQYF. The CDR3 DNA sequence: TGTGCCAGCAGCCCCATCTACCCCTTAGGAGATACGCAGTATTTT.

The V and J genes are TRBV9 and TRBJ2-1; 7 bases agree with TRBD1. Trimming took 4 bases from V and 3 from J; bases not matched to a gene: 19. The CDR3 sequence is 19 residues long. The V gene's germline CDR1 is SGDLS and CDR2 YYNGEE. Written as DNA, the CDR3 is TGTGCCAGCAGCCCAAAGGGGGCGGCACCCCGAGTGGGCTACAATGAGCAGTTCTTC. Translation gives CASSPKGAAPRVGYNEQFF.

This clonotype appeared a few times. The V gene is TRBV5-1, the J gene TRBJ2-1, with TRBD1 matching 10 bases. The V segment lost 3 bases and the J segment 1 base; nucleotides outside the gene matches: 10. From germline, CDR1 is SGHRS and CDR2 YFSETQ. CDR3 size: 18 residues. This chain's CDR3 is CASSSGQGSSNSYNEQFF. The CDR3 region has the DNA TGCGCCAGCAGCTCGGGACAGGGGTCCTCCAATTCCTACAATGAGCAGTTCTTC.

This clonotype has a count of ten or more. The chain is built from TRBV6-1 and TRBJ2-7; 7 positions match TRBD1. Germline V lookup: CDR1 MNHNS, CDR2 SASEGT. The ends lost 7 bases at V and 5 bases at J; junction bases unmatched: 5. The length of the CDR3 is 12 residues. CDR3 protein: CASNDRADEQYF. CDR3 nucleotides: TGTGCCAGCAACGACAGGGCCGACGAGCAGTACTTC.

The chain links TRBV18 to TRBJ2-7, with 7 bases that match TRBD1. CDR1 and CDR2 (germline): KGHSH, LQKENI. The CDR3 covers 14 residues. J lost 3 bases, V lost 4 bases, and 6 bases had no gene match. CDR3 amino acids: CASSQPGQFYEQYF. CDR3 bases: TGTGCCAGCTCACAACCGGGACAGTTCTACGAGCAGTACTTC.